The 15 T cell receptor beta chains below come from one sample, sequenced in a study of regulatory T cells in long-lasting Graves disease. Time point denoted: newly diagnosed GD, antithyroid drugs for less than 3 months. Making the TCR library involved RNA that had been extracted from PBMCs. iRepertoire HTBI primers and Arm-PCR of CDR3 regions built TCR beta libraries. Each CDR3 protein gets one entry after TCRdb re-called the multiplex PCR reads with MiXCR. The data contain 350,000 to 450,000 distinct CDR3 sequences, 14% to 15% of them singletons. This same sample was also part of a study on T cells in Graves' hyperthyroidism and ophthalmopathy.

Sequences were derived from peripheral blood mononuclear cells (PBMCs), sampled at new diagnosis, from a patient treated with antithyroid drugs. The origin of the receptors is a woman aged 25 to 45 with Graves disease.

This clonotype was seen a few times. The rearrangement uses TRBV10-1 and TRBJ2-2; D remains unclear. V lost 5 bases to trimming and J lost 6 bases, with 13 bases between them. In germline, CDR1 is WNHNN, CDR2 SYGVQD (reference sequence). The CDR3 consists of 14 residues. The CDR3: CASSHQPYSGELFF. The CDR3 DNA reads TGCGCCAGCAGTCACCAACCTTACTCCGGGGAGCTGTTTTTT.

This clonotype occurred a few times. The chain uses TRBV27 and TRBJ2-3; D not resolved. The germline V gene encodes CDR1 MNHEY and CDR2 SMNVEV (reference sequence). V was trimmed by 6 bases and J by 0 bases, leaving 13 bases between them. The CDR3 loop spans 15 amino acids. The CDR3 DNA reads TGTGCCAGCAGCTTGGGGTCGTCGAGCACAGATACGCAGTATTTT. Translating it yields CASSLGSSSTDTQYF.

At least ten counts were recorded for this clonotype. J is TRBJ2-7 and V is TRBV2; the D is unclear. Germline-derived CDR1 and CDR2 are SNHLY and FYNNEI. V was cut by 8 bases and J by 7 bases, with 12 bases left in between. The CDR3 totals 11 residues. The CDR3 loop reads CASLTSREQYF. The CDR3 nucleotides read TGTGCCAGCCTTACCTCGAGGGAGCAGTACTTC.

Worth noting for this clonotype: The conserved phenylalanine or tryptophan is not found at the CDR3 terminus, so this likely reflects a read error. The rearrangement joins TRBV9 to TRBJ2-5, with TRBD2 identical over 15 bases. After removal of 5 bases from V and 4 bases from J, the junction contained 9 bases not matched to a gene. The CDR3 runs 17 residues. Germline CDR1 is SGDLS and CDR2 is YYNGEE. This CDR3 is CASSYASGLAGGETQYS. CDR3 in DNA: TGTGCCAGCAGTTACGCCTCGGGACTAGCGGGAGGAGAGACCCAGTACTCC.

This clonotype was picked up many times. The chain has TRBV19 and TRBJ2-2, with D perhaps matching TRBD2 (5 bases). The ends were cut back, 10 bases at V and 4 bases at J, with 16 bases in the middle. The CDR3 runs to 14 residues. Germline V gives CDR1 LNHDA, CDR2 SQIVND (reference sequence). The CDR3 loop is CATTGGPSTGELFF. CDR3 DNA sequence: TGTGCCACGACCGGCGGGCCTTCCACCGGGGAGCTGTTTTTT.

The chain combines TRBV19 with TRBJ2-1; 10 positions match TRBD1. Germline values: CDR1 LNHDA, CDR2 SQIVND (reference sequence). V was clipped by 3 bases and J by 8 bases; unmatched bases: 7. The CDR3 covers 15 residues. CDR3 in amino acids: CASSIRDRGGDEQFF. CDR3 nucleotides: TGTGCCAGTAGTATCAGGGACAGGGGAGGCGATGAGCAGTTCTTC.

This clonotype was observed a handful of times. The gene calls are TRBV7-9 and TRBJ1-4; D remains unclear. The CDR3 spans 16 residues. Between the trimmed V and J ends, which lost 5 bases and 2 bases, there was a span of 15 bases. The germline CDR1 and CDR2 sequences are SEHNR and FQNEAQ (reference sequence). This CDR3 reads CASSLRGGVTNEKLFF. In nucleotides, the CDR3 is TGTGCCAGCAGCCTCCGTGGCGGGGTGACTAATGAAAAACTGTTTTTT. Looking up the rest from reference TRBV7-9 and TRBJ1-4 gives the full variable domain: DTGVSQNPRHKITKRGQNVTFRCDPISEHNRLYWYRQTLGQGPEFLTYFQNEAQLEKSRLLSDRFSAERPKGSFSTLEIQRTEQGDSAMYLCASSLRGGVTNEKLFFGSGTQLSVL.

This clonotype has a count of ten or more. The genes are TRBV10-3 and TRBJ2-7; 11 bases are a match to TRBD2. The CDR3 sequence is 16 residues long. Germline V gives CDR1 ENHRY, CDR2 SYGVKD. V gave up 0 bases and J gave up 3 bases; unmatched junction bases: 4. CDR3 region: CAISESLAGGIYEQYF. DNA of the CDR3: TGTGCCATCAGTGAGTCCCTAGCGGGAGGTATCTACGAGCAGTACTTC.

This clonotype was seen at least ten times. This chain joins TRBV3-1 and TRBJ1-5; possible D gene TRBD1, 5 bases. CDR3 length equals 15 residues. Germline CDR1 is LGHDT and CDR2 is YNNKEL (reference sequence). Between the trimmed V and J ends, which lost 1 base and 5 bases, there was a span of 12 bases. This chain's CDR3 is CASSQGLRVDQPQHF. DNA for the CDR3: TGTGCCAGCAGCCAAGGACTCAGGGTGGATCAGCCCCAGCATTTT.

The CDR3, as DNA: TGTGCCAGCAGTTCCACCAAGGGGGGATATGAGCAGTTCTTC. Protein product: CASSSTKGGYEQFF. V is TRBV6-5 and J is TRBJ2-1; tentatively, D is TRBD1 or TRBD2 (6 bases each). The germline V gene encodes CDR1 MNHEY and CDR2 SVGAGI. CDR3 length: 14 residues. V lost 4 bases and J lost 8, with 15 bases in between.

In this sample, this clonotype turned up a few times. This sequence joins TRBV3-1 and TRBJ2-7; TRBD2 matches at 11 bases. The CDR3 runs to 16 residues. J lost 1 base, V lost 4 bases, and 6 bases had no gene match. Looked up from germline, CDR1 is LGHDT and CDR2 is YNNKEL (reference sequence). As DNA, the CDR3 is TGTGCCAGCAGCCTTTGGGGACTAGCGGCGTCCTACGAGCAGTACTTC. Translation: CASSLWGLAASYEQYF.

This clonotype was seen at least ten times. Sequence at one end of the junction differs from germline and may be a read error. The gene calls are TRBV4-1 and TRBJ1-5; no clear D. Germline V gene sequence: CDR1 MGHRA, CDR2 YSYEKL. The CDR3 spans 13 residues. For the CDR3, the DNA is TGTGCCAGCAGCTCACAAGGCAATCAGCCCCAGCATTTT. Encoded protein: CASSSQGNQPQHF.

In this sample, this clonotype turned up many times. The chain uses TRBV28 and TRBJ2-3; D is perhaps TRBD1 or TRBD2 (5 bases each). V was trimmed by 5 bases and J by 3 bases, leaving 15 bases between them. The germline V gene encodes CDR1 MDHEN and CDR2 SYDVKM. The CDR3 sequence is 15 residues long. The CDR3: CASSLPGPPTDTQYF. Written as DNA, the CDR3 is TGTGCCAGCAGTCTGCCGGGGCCCCCAACAGATACGCAGTATTTT. Full variable domain (rest looked up from reference TRBV28 and TRBJ2-3): DVKVTQSSRYLVKRTGEKVFLECVQDMDHENMFWYRQDPGLGLRLIYFSYDVKMKEKGDIPEGYSVSREKKERFSLILESASTNQTSMYLCASSLPGPPTDTQYFGPGTRLTVL.

This clonotype was seen repeatedly, ten times or more. The chain combines TRBV9 with TRBJ2-1; the D is unclear. The CDR3 consists of 13 residues. The germline CDR1 and CDR2 sequences are SGDLS and YYNGEE. V gave up 3 bases and J gave up 9 bases, with 13 bases separating them. The CDR3, as DNA: TGTGCCAGCAGCGCCCCCCGAGGTCCTGAGCAGTTCTTC. As protein: CASSAPRGPEQFF.

A few counts support this clonotype. The rearrangement links TRBV6-1 to TRBJ1-6; D unresolved. The CDR3 runs 14 residues. The V end was cut by 1 base, the J end by 7 bases, with 8 bases between. Germline lookup yields CDR1 MNHNS and CDR2 SASEGT. CDR3 in amino acids: CASSEGHSNSPLHF. Here the CDR3 DNA reads TGTGCCAGCAGTGAAGGACACTCAAATTCACCCCTCCACTTT.